These 21 T cell receptor beta chains share one sample of origin, sequenced in a study of OX40 agonist ivuxolimab in advanced cancers. Generated by immunoSEQ multiplex PCR, the TCRdb table keeps only in-frame clones and is missing some. The sample consists of some 70,000 clones, less than 90% of them appearing once. The sequencing used CD4+ or CD8+ T cells sorted from blood, collected in a trial of the OX40 agonist ivuxolimab. The receptor set was obtained from an adult with an advanced solid tumor such as melanoma, head and neck, liver or kidney cancer.

The CDR3 here is CASSSRPTSGRRTDTQYF. The DNA of the CDR3 is TGTGCCAGCAGCTCCCGTCCGACTAGCGGGAGACGCACAGATACGCAGTATTTT. The chain carries TRBV14 and TRBJ2-3; 12 nucleotides agree with TRBD2. The J segment lost 1 base and the V segment lost 5 bases, leaving 10 bases of the junction unmatched. The germline CDR1 and CDR2 sequences are SGHDN and FVKESK. CDR3 length: 18 amino acids.

This chain links TRBV5-6 with TRBJ1-6, with D perhaps TRBD1 (5 bases). Germline V lookup: CDR1 SGHDT, CDR2 YYEEEE. V was trimmed by 2 bases and J by 5 bases, leaving 11 bases between them. The CDR3 consists of 15 residues. The CDR3 nucleotides are TGTGCCAGCAGCTTTCGGGGGTTGAATAATTCACCCCTCCACTTT. Translated, it gives CASSFRGLNNSPLHF.

The rearrangement links TRBV6-1 to TRBJ2-6, with D tentatively TRBD1 (5 bases). Germline V lookup: CDR1 MNHNS, CDR2 SASEGT. V lost 1 base and J lost 3, with 16 bases in between. The CDR3 totals 18 residues. CDR3 nucleotides: TGTGCCAGCAGTGAAGTCCCCGCAGGGTCTAATGGGGCCAACGTCCTGACTTTC. Translated, it gives CASSEVPAGSNGANVLTF.

The rearrangement links TRBV5-5 to TRBJ2-7; 8 bases are shared with TRBD1. The CDR3 spans 14 residues. CDR1 and CDR2 (germline): SGHKS, YYEKEE (reference sequence). J was trimmed by 7 bases and V by 4 bases; bases with no gene match: 10. DNA of the CDR3: TGTGCCAGCAGCCATGGACAGGGCTCTCTAGAGCAGTACTTC. It is translated as CASSHGQGSLEQYF.

The chain links TRBV7-2 to TRBJ2-4; D is ambiguous. V gave up 5 bases and J gave up 2 bases, with 16 bases separating them. Germline CDR1 is SGHTA and CDR2 is FQGNSA. CDR3 length: 16 amino acids. The DNA for the CDR3 is TGTGCCAGCAGCGCCGACCCCGGTTTGCCCAAAAACATTCAGTACTTC. Encoded protein: CASSADPGLPKNIQYF.

The chain employs TRBV7-2 and TRBJ2-3, with 10 positions matching TRBD1. There are 14 residues in the CDR3. Trimming at V came to 5 bases and at J to 2 bases, leaving 1 base not matched to a gene. CDR1 SGHTA and CDR2 FQGNSA come from the germline V gene. The CDR3 loop is CASSRQGATDTQYF. In nucleotides, the CDR3 is TGTGCCAGCAGCCGACAGGGGGCCACAGATACGCAGTATTTT.

The DNA for the CDR3 is TGTGCCAGTAACGCCCGGACAGGGGCCGTGGAGACCCAGTACTTC. Translated: CASNARTGAVETQYF. V and J are TRBV19 and TRBJ2-5; 9 bases agree with TRBD1. The CDR3 sequence is 15 residues long. Germline V gene sequence: CDR1 LNHDA, CDR2 SQIVND (reference sequence). The V segment lost 7 bases and the J segment 5 bases; nucleotides outside the gene matches: 11.

This clone was picked up one time. The chain carries TRBV27 and TRBJ2-3; a possible D gene is TRBD2 (6 bases). V was clipped by 10 bases and J by 2 bases, with 22 bases between them. The CDR3 is 16 residues long. Germline-derived CDR1 and CDR2 are MNHEY and SMNVEV (reference sequence). CDR3: CATRGSGALDTDTQYF. In DNA, the CDR3 is TGTGCCACCCGGGGGAGTGGGGCCTTAGACACAGATACGCAGTATTTT.

CDR3 loop: CASSDRVLGGTEAFF. As DNA, the CDR3 is TGCGCCAGCAGCGACAGGGTCCTGGGGGGGACTGAAGCTTTCTTT. The rearrangement uses TRBV5-1 and TRBJ1-1; TRBD1 matches at 7 bases. Germline V CDR1 and CDR2: SGHRS, YFSETQ. The CDR3 has 15 residues. V trimming: 4 bases; J trimming: 5 bases; junction bases outside the gene matches: 11.

V and J are TRBV7-8 and TRBJ1-1, with D possibly matching TRBD1 (6 bases). The CDR3 is 14 amino acids. CDR1 and CDR2 (germline): SGHVS, FQNEAQ. V dropped 9 bases and J dropped 0 bases, with 14 bases sitting between them. The CDR3 loop reads CASTRDILNTEAFF. The CDR3, as DNA: TGTGCCAGTACCCGGGACATTCTGAACACTGAAGCTTTCTTT. Supplemented by reference TRBV7-8 and TRBJ1-1, the full variable domain reads GAGVSQSPRYKVAKRGQDVALRCDPISGHVSLFWYQQALGQGPEFLTYFQNEAQLDKSGLPSDRFFAERPEGSVSTLKIQRTQQEDSAVYLCASTRDILNTEAFFGQGTRLTVV.

This clone was seen a few times. CDR3 region: CASQPGLASYEQYF. In DNA, the CDR3 is TGTGCCAGTCAACCGGGACTAGCTTCCTACGAGCAGTACTTC. This chain uses TRBV9 with TRBJ2-7; the match to TRBD2 covers 9 bases. Germline V CDR1 and CDR2: SGDLS, YYNGEE. Trimming took 8 bases from V and 1 from J; bases not matched to a gene: 7. CDR3 length: 14 amino acids. Complete variable domain (other parts from reference TRBV9 and TRBJ2-7): DSGVTQTPKHLITATGQRVTLRCSPRSGDLSVYWYQQSLDQGLQFLIQYYNGEERAKGNILERFSAQQFPDLHSELNLSSLELGDSALYFCASQPGLASYEQYFGPGTRLTVT.

This clone was picked up one time. The CDR3, as DNA: TGTGCCAGCAGTGGTGAACTAGTTCCCGGGGAGCTGTTTTTT. Its translation is CASSGELVPGELFF. The J gene is TRBJ2-2, the V gene TRBV6-1; D is possibly TRBD2 (5 bases). Trimming took off 4 bases at V and 6 bases at J, with 12 bases between the two ends. This CDR3 comprises 14 residues. Germline V gives CDR1 MNHNS, CDR2 SASEGT.

CDR3 in amino acids: CASSLWEMSGAGNQPQHF. The CDR3 DNA sequence: TGCGCCAGCAGCTTGTGGGAAATGTCGGGGGCAGGGAATCAGCCCCAGCATTTT. This sequence joins TRBV5-1 and TRBJ1-5, with TRBD1 as a possible D gene (6 bases). With 1 base removed from V and 4 bases from J, the gap between germline ends came to 21 bases. The CDR3 is 18 amino acids. Germline assignment: CDR1 SGHRS and CDR2 YFSETQ.

The chain couples TRBV18 to TRBJ2-2; D remains ambiguous. This CDR3 has 14 residues. Trimming cost V 1 base and J 4 bases, with 7 bases left between them. Germline V gene lookup returns CDR1 KGHSH and CDR2 LQKENI. For the CDR3, the DNA is TGTGCCAGCTCACCACAGAGGCCCACCGGGGAGCTGTTTTTT. It codes for CASSPQRPTGELFF.

This chain connects TRBV7-9 to TRBJ1-2, with a weak D call TRBD1 (6 bases). Germline V CDR1 and CDR2: SEHNR, FQNEAQ (reference sequence). This CDR3 contains 14 residues. The V and J ends lost 3 bases and 4 bases respectively, with 12 bases between them. CDR3 loop: CASSFGQPIYGYTF. DNA of the CDR3: TGTGCCAGCAGCTTTGGACAGCCGATCTATGGCTACACCTTC. Looking up the rest from reference TRBV7-9 and TRBJ1-2 gives the full variable domain: DTGVSQNPRHKITKRGQNVTFRCDPISEHNRLYWYRQTLGQGPEFLTYFQNEAQLEKSRLLSDRFSAERPKGSFSTLEIQRTEQGDSAMYLCASSFGQPIYGYTFGSGTRLTVV.

The rearrangement links TRBV6-5 to TRBJ2-7; 9 bases align to TRBD2. V shed 6 bases and J 3 bases; nucleotides not matched to a gene: 6. CDR1 is MNHEY, CDR2 SVGAGI, per germline. This CDR3 is built from 14 residues. The CDR3 spells CASSLSGRNYEQYF. CDR3 nucleotides: TGTGCCAGCAGCCTAAGCGGGAGGAACTACGAGCAGTACTTC.

The rearrangement joins TRBV2 to TRBJ1-6; TRBD1 is a possible D gene (6 bases). Germline V CDR1 and CDR2: SNHLY, FYNNEI. The germline V and J ends were trimmed by 0 bases and 10 bases, with 13 bases remaining between them. The CDR3 has 15 amino acids. This CDR3 is CASSEARLQGSPLHF. CDR3 DNA sequence: TGTGCCAGCAGTGAAGCGCGTCTTCAGGGGTCACCCCTCCACTTT.

The sample holds one count of this clone. The chain joins TRBV5-1 to TRBJ1-4; 10 bases line up with TRBD1. Germline V gene lookup returns CDR1 SGHRS and CDR2 YFSETQ. The J segment lost 8 bases and the V segment lost 3 bases, leaving 10 bases of the junction unmatched. This CDR3 comprises 16 residues. The chain's CDR3 is CASSWDLTGGREKLFF. Here the CDR3 DNA reads TGCGCCAGCAGCTGGGATTTGACAGGGGGCAGGGAAAAACTGTTTTTT.

V is TRBV10-3 and J is TRBJ1-1, with a possible D match to TRBD1 (6 bases). CDR1 is ENHRY, CDR2 SYGVKD, per germline. This CDR3 contains 11 residues. The V gene lost 3 bases and the J gene lost 11 bases, with 10 bases spanning the gap. The DNA for the CDR3 is TGTGCCATCAGTGAAGAGGGGGAGGCTTTCTTT. Its protein is CAISEEGEAFF.

The chain employs TRBV4-1 and TRBJ2-3; D uncertain. This CDR3 is 16 amino acids long. The germline V and J ends were trimmed by 1 base and 0 bases, with 11 bases remaining between them. Germline assignment: CDR1 MGHRA and CDR2 YSYEKL. The CDR3 reads CASSQVDLISTDTQYF. CDR3 sequence (DNA): TGCGCCAGCAGCCAAGTAGACCTGATTAGCACAGATACGCAGTATTTT.

This clone is a singleton in its sample. The chain couples TRBV29-1 to TRBJ2-5; D gene uncertain. Trimming stripped 0 bases from V and 2 bases from J, with 7 bases between. The CDR3 length is 13 residues. Germline V CDR1 and CDR2: SQVTM, ANQGSEA. CDR3 nucleotides: TGCAGCGTTGAAGATGGTCGACAAGAGACCCAGTACTTC. Translation gives CSVEDGRQETQYF.